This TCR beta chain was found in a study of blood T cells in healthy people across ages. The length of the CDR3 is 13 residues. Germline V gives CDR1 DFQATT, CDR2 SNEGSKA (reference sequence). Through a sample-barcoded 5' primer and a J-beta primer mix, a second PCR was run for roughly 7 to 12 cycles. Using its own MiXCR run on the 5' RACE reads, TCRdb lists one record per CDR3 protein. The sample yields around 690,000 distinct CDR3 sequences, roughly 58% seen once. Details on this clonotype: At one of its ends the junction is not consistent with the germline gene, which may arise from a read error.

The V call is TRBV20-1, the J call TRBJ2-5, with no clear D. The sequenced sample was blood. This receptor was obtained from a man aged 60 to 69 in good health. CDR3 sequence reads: CSVRGPLQETQYF. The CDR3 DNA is TGCAGTGTTAGAGGCCCTCTCCAAGAGACCCAGTACTTC.